Presented here are 5 T cell receptor beta chains from one specimen sequenced in a study of T cells after yellow fever vaccination. Each CDR3 protein gets one entry after TCRdb re-called the 5' RACE reads with MiXCR. The table records about 320,000 distinct CDR3 sequences, about 4.5% of them present only once. Sample: PBMCs, taken 15 days after the yellow fever booster vaccination. The source of these receptors is a man between 18 and 29 years old who received the YFV17D yellow fever vaccine.

This clonotype was counted a few times. The chain has TRBV29-1 and TRBJ2-5, with D tentatively TRBD1 (6 bases). This CDR3 contains 14 residues. Trimming removed 5 bases at V and 3 bases at J, with 16 bases between. Germline assignment: CDR1 SQVTM and CDR2 ANQGSEA. CDR3 nucleotides: TGCAGCGTTACGAAGTTGGACAGTAAAGAGACCCAGTACTTC. As protein: CSVTKLDSKETQYF.

This clonotype was observed at least ten times. The chain joins TRBV4-3 to TRBJ2-3, with 11 nucleotides matching TRBD2. The V gene end was trimmed by 0 bases and the J gene end by 7 bases; junction bases not matched to a gene: 6. Looked up from germline, CDR1 is LGHNA and CDR2 is YSLEER. This CDR3 has 16 amino acids. The CDR3 loop is CASSQETSGGRYTQYF. The CDR3 DNA is TGCGCCAGCAGCCAAGAAACTAGCGGGGGAAGGTATACGCAGTATTTT.

A note on this clonotype: A much bigger clone sits one base away, suggesting this may be a read error. The chain combines TRBV20-1 with TRBJ2-3; weak D call: TRBD2 (6 bases). The germline CDR1 and CDR2 sequences are DFQATT and SNEGSKA (reference sequence). This CDR3 is built from 13 residues. The CDR3 spells CSDRRLDSDTQYF. The CDR3 DNA follows: TGCAGTGATAGAAGACTAGACTCAGATACGCAGTATTTT.

V and J are TRBV5-1 and TRBJ1-1, with D hard to call. The CDR3 has 14 residues. The ends were cut back, 0 bases at V and 7 bases at J, with 13 bases in the middle. The germline V gene has CDR1 SGHRS and CDR2 YFSETQ. The CDR3 DNA is TGCGCCAGCAGCTTGGGCCCTTCGGGCATTGAAGCTTTCTTT. The encoded protein is CASSLGPSGIEAFF.

The chain uses TRBV5-5 and TRBJ1-2; no reliable D call. This CDR3 spans 14 amino acids. Trimming shortened V by 0 bases and J by 4 bases, and 10 bases separated the two germline ends. Germline V CDR1 and CDR2: SGHKS, YYEKEE (reference sequence). CDR3 loop: CASSLDVSPYGYTF. CDR3 DNA: TGTGCCAGCAGCTTGGACGTCAGCCCCTATGGCTACACCTTC.